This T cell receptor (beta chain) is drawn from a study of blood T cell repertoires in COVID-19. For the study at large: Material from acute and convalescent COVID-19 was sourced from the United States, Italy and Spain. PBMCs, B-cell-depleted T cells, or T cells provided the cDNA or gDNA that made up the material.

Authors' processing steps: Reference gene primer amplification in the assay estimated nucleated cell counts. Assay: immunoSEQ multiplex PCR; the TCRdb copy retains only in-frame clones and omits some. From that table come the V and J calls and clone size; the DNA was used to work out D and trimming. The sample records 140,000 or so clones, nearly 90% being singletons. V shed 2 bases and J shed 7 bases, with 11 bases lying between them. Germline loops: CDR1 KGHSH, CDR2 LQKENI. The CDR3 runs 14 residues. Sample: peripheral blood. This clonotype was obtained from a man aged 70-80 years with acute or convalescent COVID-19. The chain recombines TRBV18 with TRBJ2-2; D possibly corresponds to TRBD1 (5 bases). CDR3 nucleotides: TGTGCCAGCTCACCAAATCAGGGAAACGGGGAGCTGTTTTTT. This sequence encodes CASSPNQGNGELFF. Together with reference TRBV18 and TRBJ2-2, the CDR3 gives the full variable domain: NAGVMQNPRHLVRRRGQEARLRCSPMKGHSHVYWYRQLPEEGLKFMVYLQKENIIDESGMPKERFSAEFPKEGPSILRIQQVVRGDSAAYFCASSPNQGNGELFFGEGSRLTVL.